Below are 30 T cell receptor beta chains sequenced from a single sample in a study of cytomegalovirus exposure and HLA in healthy donors. The PCR had 60 Vbeta and 13 Jbeta primers. TCRdb keeps only in-frame clones here, not all; method: immunoSEQ multiplex PCR. Of 150,000 to 200,000 clones in the sample, approximately 85% were seen once. The source material was PBMCs. The origin of the receptors is a woman aged 45-59 years in good health and CMV-seronegative.

This clone was counted between two and nine times. This chain connects TRBV12-5 to TRBJ1-2; 9 bases are shared with TRBD1. J gave up 5 bases and V 5 bases, and 15 bases lay outside the gene matches. The CDR3 length is 17 residues. Germline CDR1 is LGHNT and CDR2 is FRNRAP. CDR3 sequence reads: CASGGTSGTGTLYGYTF. In nucleotides, the CDR3 is TGTGCTAGTGGTGGCACCTCGGGGACAGGGACACTTTATGGCTACACCTTC.

The genes are TRBV7-2 and TRBJ2-1; 14 bases map to TRBD2. The CDR3 has 15 residues. The germline gives CDR1 SGHTA, CDR2 FQGNSA. V gave up 4 bases and J gave up 8 bases; unmatched junction bases: 4. The DNA of the CDR3 is TGTGCCAGCAGCTCGGGACTAGCGGGAGTAGATGAGCAGTTCTTC. Translation gives CASSSGLAGVDEQFF.

The rearrangement links TRBV27 to TRBJ2-4; 7 nucleotides match TRBD1. Germline trimming cut 7 bases from V and 0 bases from J; bases unmatched to any gene: 6. This CDR3 is 15 amino acids long. Germline lookup yields CDR1 MNHEY and CDR2 SMNVEV (reference sequence). The CDR3 coding sequence is TGTGCCAGCAAGGGACAGAACCTAGCCAAAAACATTCAGTACTTC. Translating gives CASKGQNLAKNIQYF.

Worth noting for this clone: The sample holds other DNA sequences that translate to the same CDR3. CDR3 amino acids: CACLPLTGGTGELFF. For the CDR3, the DNA is TGTGCCTGCCTCCCTCTGACAGGGGGCACCGGGGAGCTGTTTTTT. V is TRBV30 and J is TRBJ2-2; 9 bases line up with TRBD1. The V gene's germline CDR1 is GTSNPN and CDR2 SVGIG (reference sequence). J lost 4 bases, V lost 6 bases, and 9 bases had no gene match. The CDR3 loop spans 15 amino acids.

This clone has only a few counts. The chain has TRBV28 and TRBJ2-1; 14 bases align to TRBD2. J lost 8 bases, V lost 6 bases, and 9 bases had no gene match. The CDR3 has 16 residues. The germline V gene encodes CDR1 MDHEN and CDR2 SYDVKM. The CDR3 here is CASSLPGLAGGHEQFF. The DNA of the CDR3 is TGTGCCAGCAGCCTCCCTGGACTAGCGGGAGGCCATGAGCAGTTCTTC.

V is TRBV7-6 and J is TRBJ2-1; 7 positions agree with TRBD2. With V trimmed by 11 bases and J by 7 bases, 14 bases remained unmatched. The CDR3 is 14 residues long. CDR1 is SGHVS, CDR2 FNYEAQ, per germline. The CDR3 nucleotides read TGTGCCCGAAAGCACGAAGCGGGAACTAATGAGCAGTTCTTC. Amino acids: CARKHEAGTNEQFF. The full variable domain, rest sourced from reference TRBV7-6 and TRBJ2-1, is GAGVSQSPRYKVTKRGQDVALRCDPISGHVSLYWYRQALGQGPEFLTYFNYEAQQDKSGLPNDRFSAERPEGSISTLTIQRTEQRDSAMYRCARKHEAGTNEQFFGPGTRLTVL.

This clone was seen only once. V usage is TRBV5-5 and J usage is TRBJ1-5; D is uncertain. Germline lookup yields CDR1 SGHKS and CDR2 YYEKEE (reference sequence). The CDR3 sequence is 14 residues long. V was clipped by 4 bases and J by 1 base, with 9 bases between them. CDR3 residues: CASSQWASNQPQHF. The CDR3 nucleotides are TGTGCCAGCAGCCAATGGGCGAGCAATCAGCCCCAGCATTTT. The full variable domain, its missing parts supplied by reference TRBV5-5 and TRBJ1-5, is DAGVTQSPTHLIKTRGQQVTLRCSPISGHKSVSWYQQVLGQGPQFIFQYYEKEERGRGNFPDRFSARQFPNYSSELNVNALLLGDSALYLCASSQWASNQPQHFGDGTRLSIL.

The V call is TRBV27, the J call TRBJ1-2; 12 bases fit TRBD1. V gave up 1 base and J gave up 4 bases; unmatched junction bases: 1. The germline gives CDR1 MNHEY, CDR2 SMNVEV (reference sequence). The CDR3 consists of 15 residues. CDR3 in DNA: TGTGCCAGCAGTTTATTGGGACAGGGGGCCTATGGCTACACCTTC. Its protein is CASSLLGQGAYGYTF.

The chain has TRBV5-5 and TRBJ1-5; 9 bases match TRBD1. This CDR3 is 14 amino acids long. V dropped 5 bases and J dropped 5; count of bases not matched to a gene: 5. The germline V gene encodes CDR1 SGHKS and CDR2 YYEKEE (reference sequence). CDR3 in amino acids: CASSPGTGHQPQHF. CDR3 sequence (DNA): TGTGCCAGCAGTCCCGGGACAGGGCATCAGCCCCAGCATTTT.

The chain links TRBV29-1 to TRBJ1-1; TRBD1 matches at 7 bases. CDR1 SQVTM and CDR2 ANQGSEA come from the germline V gene. V trimming: 6 bases; J trimming: 8 bases; junction bases outside the gene matches: 6. This CDR3 is built from 11 residues. CDR3 sequence: CSVTTGSEAFF. The DNA for the CDR3 is TGCAGCGTCACGACAGGGTCGGAAGCTTTCTTT.

Regarding this clone: Germline is not matched at one junction end, which may reflect a read error. This chain connects TRBV7-9 to TRBJ2-7; tentatively, D is TRBD1 (6 bases). CDR3 length: 12 residues. Germline V gene lookup returns CDR1 SEHNR and CDR2 FQNEAQ (reference sequence). CDR3 protein: CSSSLTGYEQYF. CDR3 sequence (DNA): TGTTCCAGCAGCCTTACAGGGTACGAGCAGTACTTC.

The V call is TRBV6-1, the J call TRBJ1-1, with 9 bases identical to TRBD1. Germline V lookup: CDR1 MNHNS, CDR2 SASEGT. V was clipped by 4 bases and J by 8 bases; unmatched bases: 11. This CDR3 is 15 amino acids long. The DNA for the CDR3 is TGTGCCAGCAGTGTCCGTATTCCCGGGACAGGGGAAGCTTTCTTT. Translating gives CASSVRIPGTGEAFF.

V and J are TRBV7-2 and TRBJ2-2; D is unresolved. Germline V CDR1 and CDR2: SGHTA, FQGNSA. This CDR3 comprises 17 residues. The V end lost 5 bases, the J end lost 4 bases, and 20 bases lay between the germline ends. CDR3 nucleotides: TGTGCCAGCAGCGCCTTTATAGTAGCAGATTCCACCGGGGAGCTGTTTTTT. It is translated as CASSAFIVADSTGELFF.

Only one count was recorded for this clone. The rearrangement links TRBV5-8 to TRBJ1-4; 10 bases agree with TRBD1. Trimming cost V 1 base and J 6 bases; bases outside gene matches: 3. This CDR3 spans 15 amino acids. CDR1 and CDR2 (germline): SGHTS, YDEGEE. CDR3 region: CASSLPGTGDEKLFF. The CDR3 coding sequence is TGTGCCAGCAGCTTGCCTGGGACAGGGGATGAAAAACTGTTTTTT.

CDR3 region: CASSQVGQGGTDTQYF. The CDR3, as DNA: TGCGCCAGCAGCCAAGTAGGACAGGGGGGAACAGATACGCAGTATTTT. The chain uses TRBV4-3 and TRBJ2-3; TRBD1 matches at 10 bases. The J segment lost 3 bases and the V segment lost 1 base, leaving 4 bases of the junction unmatched. CDR1 is LGHNA, CDR2 YSLEER, per germline. The CDR3 has 16 amino acids.

The V call is TRBV5-1, the J call TRBJ1-2; no clear D. Germline assignment: CDR1 SGHRS and CDR2 YFSETQ. The CDR3 totals 14 residues. The V and J ends lost 2 bases and 4 bases respectively, with 12 bases between them. CDR3 loop: CASSFDTTFYGYTF. Here the CDR3 DNA reads TGCGCCAGCAGCTTCGACACGACCTTCTATGGCTACACCTTC.

J is TRBJ2-1 and V is TRBV11-2; the match to TRBD2 covers 8 bases. The V segment lost 1 base and the J segment 5 bases; nucleotides outside the gene matches: 4. The CDR3 is made up of 15 amino acids. Germline lookup yields CDR1 SGHAT and CDR2 FQNNGV. Here the CDR3 reads CASSLVSGRHNEQFF. CDR3 DNA: TGTGCCAGCAGCTTAGTCAGCGGGAGACACAATGAGCAGTTCTTC.

The V call is TRBV11-2, the J call TRBJ2-2; 11 nucleotides match TRBD2. CDR1 is SGHAT and CDR2 is FQNNGV in the germline V gene. V was pared by 1 base and J by 7 bases, with 11 bases of the junction left unmatched. This CDR3 is 18 amino acids long. CDR3 region: CASSLVPPSGRYGGELFF. CDR3 bases: TGTGCCAGCAGCTTAGTGCCCCCTAGCGGGAGGTATGGCGGGGAGCTGTTTTTT.

The V gene is TRBV18, the J gene TRBJ2-5; D is uncertain. The CDR3 loop spans 14 amino acids. V gave up 3 bases and J gave up 7 bases, with 15 bases separating them. Per germline, CDR1 KGHSH and CDR2 LQKENI. CDR3 bases: TGTGCCAGCTCACCGCTCCACACCAATCGGACCCAGTACTTC. Translation: CASSPLHTNRTQYF.

The V gene is TRBV6-1, the J gene TRBJ1-2; 10 nucleotides agree with TRBD1. CDR1 is MNHNS, CDR2 SASEGT, per germline. The CDR3 has 13 residues. V lost 6 bases and J lost 8; bases outside the gene matches: 6. The CDR3 sequence is CASSLDRGQGYTF. The DNA of the CDR3 is TGTGCCAGCAGCTTAGACAGGGGGCAAGGCTACACCTTC.

This chain uses TRBV11-2 with TRBJ2-5; no clear D. Trimming shortened V by 0 bases and J by 5 bases, and 16 bases separated the two germline ends. The CDR3 length is 16 residues. The germline V gene has CDR1 SGHAT and CDR2 FQNNGV. This CDR3 is CASSLDVVLSEETQYF. CDR3 DNA sequence: TGTGCCAGCAGCTTAGATGTAGTCCTCTCGGAGGAGACCCAGTACTTC.

The chain has TRBV5-1 and TRBJ2-1; 7 nucleotides align to TRBD1. J lost 4 bases, V lost 0 bases, and 7 bases had no gene match. Germline CDR1 SGHRS, CDR2 YFSETQ. The CDR3 runs to 16 residues. The CDR3 coding sequence is TGCGCCAGCAGCTTGGCCCCGGGACAGACTTACAATGAGCAGTTCTTC. This codes for CASSLAPGQTYNEQFF.

The genes are TRBV4-2 and TRBJ2-5; possibly TRBD2 for D (6 bases). The V gene lost 2 bases and the J gene lost 4 bases, with 11 bases spanning the gap. The CDR3 extends over 14 amino acids. Germline CDR1 is LGHNA and CDR2 is YNFKEQ. The CDR3 DNA sequence: TGTGCCAGCAGCCAATTTCAGGGAGGAGAGACCCAGTACTTC. Residues: CASSQFQGGETQYF.

The chain uses TRBV28 and TRBJ1-1; D remains ambiguous. CDR1 MDHEN and CDR2 SYDVKM come from the germline V gene. CDR3 length: 12 amino acids. V gave up 3 bases and J gave up 4 bases, with 6 bases separating them. DNA of the CDR3: TGTGCCAGCAGTTTGTCGTTCACTGAAGCTTTCTTT. This gives the protein CASSLSFTEAFF.

The rearrangement links TRBV4-1 to TRBJ2-5; 7 bases agree with TRBD1. The CDR3 is 17 amino acids. V was clipped by 0 bases and J by 6 bases; unmatched bases: 13. Germline assignment: CDR1 MGHRA and CDR2 YSYEKL. In nucleotides, the CDR3 is TGCGCCAGCAGCCAAGATCCCTCGAGGACAGGTCAAAAGACCCAGTACTTC. Its protein is CASSQDPSRTGQKTQYF.

The chain couples TRBV6-6 to TRBJ2-1, with D maybe TRBD2 (5 bases). Germline assignment: CDR1 MNHNY and CDR2 SVGAGI (reference sequence). The ends were cut back, 7 bases at V and 4 bases at J, with 20 bases in the middle. The CDR3 is 16 residues long. CDR3 sequence (DNA): TGTGCCAGCATCAATCCGCTGGGAGAGTTATACAATGAGCAGTTCTTC. Residues: CASINPLGELYNEQFF.

V is TRBV6-5 and J is TRBJ2-3; 11 bases are a match to TRBD2. The ends lost 8 bases at V and 5 bases at J; junction bases unmatched: 9. Germline loops: CDR1 MNHEY, CDR2 SVGAGI. The CDR3 has 15 residues. CDR3 protein: CASRMGLAGGDTQYF. The CDR3 DNA sequence: TGTGCCAGCCGCATGGGGCTAGCGGGGGGAGATACGCAGTATTTT.

The chain carries TRBV29-1 and TRBJ1-1; possible D gene TRBD1, 5 bases. The CDR3 contains 14 residues. Trimming removed 7 bases from V and 4 bases from J, with 19 bases in between. Germline-derived CDR1 and CDR2 are SQVTM and ANQGSEA. Written as DNA, the CDR3 is TGCAGCGCTGGGCGGGGCAGGAGATTCACTGAAGCTTTCTTT. It yields the protein CSAGRGRRFTEAFF.

The chain is built from TRBV28 and TRBJ1-1, with D perhaps TRBD1 (5 bases). CDR3 size: 16 residues. Germline values: CDR1 MDHEN, CDR2 SYDVKM. V was trimmed by 5 bases and J by 1 base, leaving 17 bases between them. CDR3: CASSAGVGGANTEAFF. CDR3 DNA: TGTGCCAGCAGTGCCGGGGTGGGGGGAGCGAACACTGAAGCTTTCTTT.

In DNA, the CDR3 is TGTGCCAGCAGCCCTGGGGGACAGGCGAACACTGAAGCTTTCTTT. Residues: CASSPGGQANTEAFF. This sequence joins TRBV7-8 and TRBJ1-1; 8 nucleotides agree with TRBD1. This CDR3 has 15 amino acids. CDR1 SGHVS and CDR2 FQNEAQ come from the germline V gene. V was clipped by 5 bases and J by 1 base; unmatched bases: 6.